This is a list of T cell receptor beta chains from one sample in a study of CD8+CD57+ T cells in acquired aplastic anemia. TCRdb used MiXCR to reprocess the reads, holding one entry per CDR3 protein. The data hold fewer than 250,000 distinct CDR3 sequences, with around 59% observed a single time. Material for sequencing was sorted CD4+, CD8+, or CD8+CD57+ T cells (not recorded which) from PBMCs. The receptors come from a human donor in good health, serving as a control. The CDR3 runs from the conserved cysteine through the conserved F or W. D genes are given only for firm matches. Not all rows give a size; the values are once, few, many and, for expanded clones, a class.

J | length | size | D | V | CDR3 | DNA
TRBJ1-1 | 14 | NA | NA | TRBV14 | CASSQVGTNTEAFF | TGTGCCAGCAGCCAAGTGGGGACAAACACTGAAGCTTTCTTT
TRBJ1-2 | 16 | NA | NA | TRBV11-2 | CASTSHPFGGADGYTF | TGTGCCAGCACCTCCCACCCTTTTGGGGGGGCGGATGGCTACACCTTC
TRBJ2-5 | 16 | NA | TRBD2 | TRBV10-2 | CASRQKREGGRETQYF | TGCGCCAGCAGGCAAAAGCGGGAGGGTGGGAGAGAGACCCAGTACTTC
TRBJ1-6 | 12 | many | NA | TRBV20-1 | CSARWGNSPLHF | TGCAGTGCTAGGTGGGGGAATTCACCCCTCCACTTT
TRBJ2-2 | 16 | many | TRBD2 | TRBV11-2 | CASSLSSGGNTGELFF | TGTGCCAGCAGCTTATCTAGCGGGGGGAACACCGGGGAGCTGTTTTTT
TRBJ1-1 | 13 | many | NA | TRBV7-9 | CASSPSENTEAFF | TGTGCCAGCAGCCCCTCAGAGAACACTGAAGCTTTCTTT
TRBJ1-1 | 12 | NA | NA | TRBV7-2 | CASRWGGSEAFF | TGTGCCAGCAGATGGGGGGGCAGTGAAGCTTTCTTT
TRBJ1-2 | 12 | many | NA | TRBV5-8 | CASSLGLFGYTF | TGTGCCAGCAGCCTGGGGTTGTTTGGCTACACCTTC
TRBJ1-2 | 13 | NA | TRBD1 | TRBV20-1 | CSASATGGFGYAF | TGCAGTGCTTCGGCGACAGGGGGTTTTGGCTACGCCTTC
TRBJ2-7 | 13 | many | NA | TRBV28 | CASTETTTYEQYF | TGTGCCAGCACCGAGACAACCACCTACGAGCAGTACTTC
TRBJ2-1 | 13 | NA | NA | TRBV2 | CASSVEGGHEQFF | TGTGCCAGCAGTGTGGAAGGGGGTCATGAGCAGTTCTTC
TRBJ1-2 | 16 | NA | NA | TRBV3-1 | CASSQFSGGGGYGYTF | TGTGCCAGCAGCCAATTCTCCGGGGGGGGCGGCTATGGCTACACCTTC
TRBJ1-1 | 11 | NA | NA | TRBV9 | CASSWGAEAFF | TGTGCCAGCAGTTGGGGAGCGGAAGCTTTCTTT
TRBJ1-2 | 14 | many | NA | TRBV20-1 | CSAREGIFLYGYTF | TGCAGTGCTAGAGAGGGCATCTTCCTCTATGGCTACACCTTC
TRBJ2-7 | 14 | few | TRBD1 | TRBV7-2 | CASSSGQGVDEQYF | TGTGCCAGCAGCTCGGGACAGGGGGTCGACGAGCAGTACTTC
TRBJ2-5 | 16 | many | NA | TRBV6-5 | CASSYGGGQHQETQYF | TGTGCCAGCAGTTACGGAGGCGGGCAGCACCAAGAGACCCAGTACTTC